These 8 T cell receptor beta chains came from one sample sequenced in a study of T cell changes during pregnancy in multiple sclerosis. Assay used: immunoSEQ multiplex PCR; TCRdb lists only in-frame clones, some missing. The sample has around 19,000 clones, over 75% seen once. The sequences come from CD8+ T cells from peripheral blood mononuclear cells, collected after pregnancy. The receptors here all came from a female donor in good health, enrolled as a control in a pregnancy study.

The chain couples TRBV10-3 to TRBJ1-2; TRBD1 matches at 9 bases. Looked up from germline, CDR1 is ENHRY and CDR2 is SYGVKD. V lost 3 bases, J lost 6 bases, and 2 bases stayed unmatched. The CDR3 sequence is 13 residues long. CDR3 loop: CAISDWTGDGYTF. The DNA for the CDR3 is TGTGCCATCAGTGATTGGACAGGGGATGGCTACACCTTC.

By its share, this clone is medium-sized. This chain links TRBV6-1 with TRBJ1-2; no clear D gene. Looked up from germline, CDR1 is MNHNS and CDR2 is SASEGT. The V end was cut by 3 bases, the J end by 2 bases, with 16 bases between. The CDR3 sequence is 16 residues long. The CDR3, as DNA: TGTGCCAGCAGTGAGGGAGTCGAGGCCTGGAACTATGGCTACACCTTC. Protein product: CASSEGVEAWNYGYTF.

This clone was counted a single time. The V gene is TRBV10-3, the J gene TRBJ1-1; perhaps TRBD1 as D (5 bases). The CDR3 consists of 16 residues. Trimming cost V 10 bases and J 0 bases, with 21 bases left between them. CDR1 and CDR2 (germline): ENHRY, SYGVKD. CDR3: CATPTGTGDMNTEAFF. The CDR3 DNA reads TGTGCCACGCCGACCGGGACGGGAGATATGAACACTGAAGCTTTCTTT.

V gene TRBV7-9 combines with J gene TRBJ2-2; 16 nucleotides match TRBD2. Germline V CDR1 and CDR2: SEHNR, FQNEAQ (reference sequence). V dropped 3 bases and J dropped 6; count of bases not matched to a gene: 7. The CDR3 is made up of 18 amino acids. The CDR3 region has the DNA TGTGCCAGCAGCTTCGGGACTAGCGGGGGGGAGAATGCCGGGGAGCTGTTTTTT. Translation: CASSFGTSGGENAGELFF.

The chain employs TRBV11-2 and TRBJ2-1, with 11 bases fitting TRBD2. V dropped 2 bases and J dropped 10; count of bases not matched to a gene: 7. CDR3 length equals 15 residues. Germline-derived CDR1 and CDR2 are SGHAT and FQNNGV. The CDR3 DNA is TGTGCCAGCAGCTTAACTAGCGGGAGTACTTGGGAGCAGTTCTTC. This translates into CASSLTSGSTWEQFF.

This clone is a singleton in its sample. This sequence joins TRBV6-1 and TRBJ2-2; tentatively, D is TRBD1 (7 bases). The CDR3 is 16 residues long. From germline, CDR1 is MNHNS and CDR2 SASEGT. V was pared by 3 bases and J by 5 bases, with 16 bases between. The CDR3 region is CASSEAAGGGTGELFF. The DNA for the CDR3 is TGTGCCAGCAGTGAGGCGGCAGGGGGAGGTACCGGGGAGCTGTTTTTT.

This chain uses TRBV30 with TRBJ1-2; D unresolved. V dropped 0 bases and J dropped 6 bases, with 11 bases sitting between them. The CDR3 is 13 amino acids. Germline loops: CDR1 GTSNPN, CDR2 SVGIG (reference sequence). The CDR3: CAWSVGRRDGYTF. CDR3 coding DNA: TGTGCCTGGAGTGTAGGCAGGAGGGATGGCTACACCTTC.

The chain joins TRBV27 to TRBJ2-1; TRBD2 aligns across 14 bases. Germline V gene sequence: CDR1 MNHEY, CDR2 SMNVEV (reference sequence). With V trimmed by 5 bases and J by 7 bases, 4 bases remained unmatched. This CDR3 region has 15 residues. Written as DNA, the CDR3 is TGTGCCAGCAGTCCCGGGACTAGCGGGAGAAATGAGCAGTTCTTC. This encodes CASSPGTSGRNEQFF.